These 6 T cell receptor beta chains were all obtained from the same sample, sequenced in a study of OX40 agonist ivuxolimab in advanced cancers. Some clones are missing from TCRdb's copy, which holds only in-frame ones; the method was immunoSEQ multiplex PCR. The sample carries about 84,000 clones, roughly 87% recorded once. Sequencing used CD4+ or CD8+ T cells sorted from blood, obtained in a trial of the OX40 agonist ivuxolimab. The receptors stem from an adult with an advanced solid tumor such as melanoma, head and neck, liver or kidney cancer.

This chain joins TRBV7-9 and TRBJ1-6; D perhaps matches TRBD1 (5 bases). The germline gives CDR1 SEHNR, CDR2 FQNEAQ (reference sequence). V lost 8 bases and J lost 10, with 18 bases in between. This CDR3 is 14 amino acids long. The CDR3 bases are TGTGCCAGCTCGGGGGATCCGTTGGACTCACCCCTCCACTTT. It specifies CASSGDPLDSPLHF. The whole variable domain, filled in from reference TRBV7-9 and TRBJ1-6, reads DTGVSQNPRHKITKRGQNVTFRCDPISEHNRLYWYRQTLGQGPEFLTYFQNEAQLEKSRLLSDRFSAERPKGSFSTLEIQRTEQGDSAMYLCASSGDPLDSPLHFGNGTRLTVT.

The chain employs TRBV5-8 and TRBJ2-7, with D maybe TRBD2 (6 bases). CDR1 and CDR2 (germline): SGHTS, YDEGEE. The V and J ends lost 4 bases and 2 bases respectively, with 19 bases between them. This CDR3 is 16 amino acids long. CDR3 DNA: TGTGCCAGCAGCATACGCGGGATAGCGGATCCCTACGAGCAGTACTTC. It yields the protein CASSIRGIADPYEQYF.

V and J are TRBV6-1 and TRBJ2-2; D perhaps matches TRBD2 (6 bases). CDR3 length: 13 amino acids. Trimming left V 7 bases short and J 6 bases short, with 12 bases between. Germline lookup yields CDR1 MNHNS and CDR2 SASEGT. The CDR3 protein is CASTLGGPGELFF. DNA for the CDR3: TGTGCCAGCACCCTGGGGGGACCCGGGGAGCTGTTTTTT.

V usage is TRBV29-1 and J usage is TRBJ2-7; tentatively, D is TRBD2 (5 bases). CDR1 and CDR2 (germline): SQVTM, ANQGSEA. The CDR3 spans 11 residues. The V and J ends lost 0 bases and 9 bases respectively, with 9 bases between them. CDR3 residues: CSVEDIGVQYF. The CDR3 nucleotides read TGCAGCGTTGAAGATATCGGGGTGCAGTACTTC.

This clone has a single count. The chain couples TRBV28 to TRBJ2-1; weak D call: TRBD1 (6 bases). This CDR3 has 13 amino acids. V lost 6 bases and J lost 8, with 14 bases in between. Germline V gene sequence: CDR1 MDHEN, CDR2 SYDVKM. The DNA of the CDR3 is TGTGCCAGCAGCTTAGGGGGTCGAGATGAGCAGTTCTTC. It specifies CASSLGGRDEQFF.

The V gene is TRBV27, the J gene TRBJ2-3; D may correspond to TRBD1 or TRBD2 (6 bases each). Trimming removed 5 bases at V and 2 bases at J, with 14 bases between. The CDR3 totals 15 residues. Germline V gives CDR1 MNHEY, CDR2 SMNVEV (reference sequence). Written as DNA, the CDR3 is TGTGCCAGCAGTACTTTAGGGGGGCCCACAGATACGCAGTATTTT. Translating it yields CASSTLGGPTDTQYF.